In its sample, the clone carrying this T cell receptor beta chain was seen many times. This sample was included in a study of early T cells in non-severe SARS-CoV-2 infection. V was clipped by 4 bases and J by 7 bases; unmatched bases: 13. Germline CDR1 SGHRS, CDR2 YFSETQ. This CDR3 is 16 amino acids long. Unique molecular identifiers (one per individual cDNA molecule) were attached. TCRdb ran MiXCR on the 5' RACE reads and lists one entry per CDR3 protein. The sample comprises nearly 80,000 distinct CDR3 sequences, around 13% of which are singletons, and about 1% rests with the top ten. The chain is built from TRBV5-1 and TRBJ1-4; 7 nucleotides agree with TRBD1. The clonotype comes from an adult who was a healthcare worker with PCR-confirmed SARS-CoV-2 infection or an uninfected control (not recorded which). What was sequenced was whole blood. The CDR3 loop is CASSPASGTAREKLFF. The CDR3 region has the DNA TGCGCCAGCAGCCCCGCCTCCGGGACAGCTCGTGAAAAACTGTTTTTT.